This TCR beta chain derives from a study of T-cell memory formation after mild COVID-19. Trimming took off 6 bases at V and 5 bases at J, with 25 bases between the two ends. Germline CDR1 and CDR2: MGHDK and SYGVNS. The CDR3 is 17 amino acids. TCRdb reprocessed the 5' RACE reads with MiXCR, giving one entry per CDR3 protein. The table records 550,000 to 600,000 distinct CDR3 sequences, approximately 21% of them present only once. Study results and limitations: Prior to infection, memory already included some responding clones, suggesting cross-reactive memory joined.

This clonotype has more than one count but fewer than ten. Its antigen is unknown. The TCR originated in an adult woman who had mild COVID-19 (a few samples of this study predate the infection). Cell type and time point are not known. The sample consisted of PBMCs or a T cell subset sorted from them (not recorded which). This sequence joins TRBV25-1 and TRBJ2-5; possible D gene TRBD1, 6 bases. CDR3 sequence (DNA): TGTGCCAGCAGGGGTGAGGGGTCAGGGGCAGGTGGGGAGACCCAGTACTTC. This translates into CASRGEGSGAGGETQYF.